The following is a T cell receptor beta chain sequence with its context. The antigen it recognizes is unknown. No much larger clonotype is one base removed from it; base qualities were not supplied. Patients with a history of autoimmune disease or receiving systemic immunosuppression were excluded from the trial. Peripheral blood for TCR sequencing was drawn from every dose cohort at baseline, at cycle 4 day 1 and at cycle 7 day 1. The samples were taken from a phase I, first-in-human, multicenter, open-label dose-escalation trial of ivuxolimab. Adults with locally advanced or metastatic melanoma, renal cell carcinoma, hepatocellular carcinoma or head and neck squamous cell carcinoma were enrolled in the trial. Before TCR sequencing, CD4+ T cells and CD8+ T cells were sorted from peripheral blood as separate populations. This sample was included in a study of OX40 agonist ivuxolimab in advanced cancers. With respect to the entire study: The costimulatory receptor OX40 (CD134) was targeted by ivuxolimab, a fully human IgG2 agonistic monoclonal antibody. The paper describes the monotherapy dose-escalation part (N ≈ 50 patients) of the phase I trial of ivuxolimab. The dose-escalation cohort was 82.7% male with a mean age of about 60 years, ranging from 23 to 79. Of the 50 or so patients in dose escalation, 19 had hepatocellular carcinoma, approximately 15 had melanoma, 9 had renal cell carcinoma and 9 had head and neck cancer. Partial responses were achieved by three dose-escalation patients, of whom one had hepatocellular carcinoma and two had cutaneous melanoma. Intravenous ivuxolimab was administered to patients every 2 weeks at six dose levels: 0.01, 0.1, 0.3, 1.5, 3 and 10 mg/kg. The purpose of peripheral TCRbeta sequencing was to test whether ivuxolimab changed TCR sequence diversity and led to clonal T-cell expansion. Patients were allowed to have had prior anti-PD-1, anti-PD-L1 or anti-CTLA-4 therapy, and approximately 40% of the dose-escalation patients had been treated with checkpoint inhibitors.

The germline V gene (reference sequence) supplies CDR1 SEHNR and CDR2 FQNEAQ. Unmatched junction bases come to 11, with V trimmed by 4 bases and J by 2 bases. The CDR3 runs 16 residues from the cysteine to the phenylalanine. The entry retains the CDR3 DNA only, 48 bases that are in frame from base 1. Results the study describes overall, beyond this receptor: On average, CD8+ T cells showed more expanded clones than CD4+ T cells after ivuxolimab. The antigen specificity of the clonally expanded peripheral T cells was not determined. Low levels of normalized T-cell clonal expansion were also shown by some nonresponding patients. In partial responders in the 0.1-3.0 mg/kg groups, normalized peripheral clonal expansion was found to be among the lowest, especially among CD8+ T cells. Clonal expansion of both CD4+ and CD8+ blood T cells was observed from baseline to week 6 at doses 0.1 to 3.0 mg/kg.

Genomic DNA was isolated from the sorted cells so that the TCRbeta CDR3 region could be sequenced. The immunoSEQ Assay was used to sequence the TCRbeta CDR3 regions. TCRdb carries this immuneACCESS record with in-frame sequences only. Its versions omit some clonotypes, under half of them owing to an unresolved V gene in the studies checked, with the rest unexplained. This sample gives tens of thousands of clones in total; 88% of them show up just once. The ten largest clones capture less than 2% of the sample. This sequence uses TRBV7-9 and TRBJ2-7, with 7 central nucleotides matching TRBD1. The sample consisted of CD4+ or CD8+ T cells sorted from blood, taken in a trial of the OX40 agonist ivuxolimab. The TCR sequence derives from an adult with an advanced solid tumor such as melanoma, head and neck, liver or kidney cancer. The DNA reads TGTGCCAGCAGCTCCTTACAGGACAGGCGGGCCTACGAGCAGTACTTC. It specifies CASSSLQDRRAYEQYF. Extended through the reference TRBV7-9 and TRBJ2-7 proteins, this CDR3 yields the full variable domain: DTGVSQNPRHKITKRGQNVTFRCDPISEHNRLYWYRQTLGQGPEFLTYFQNEAQLEKSRLLSDRFSAERPKGSFSTLEIQRTEQGDSAMYLCASSSLQDRRAYEQYFGPGTRLTVT.